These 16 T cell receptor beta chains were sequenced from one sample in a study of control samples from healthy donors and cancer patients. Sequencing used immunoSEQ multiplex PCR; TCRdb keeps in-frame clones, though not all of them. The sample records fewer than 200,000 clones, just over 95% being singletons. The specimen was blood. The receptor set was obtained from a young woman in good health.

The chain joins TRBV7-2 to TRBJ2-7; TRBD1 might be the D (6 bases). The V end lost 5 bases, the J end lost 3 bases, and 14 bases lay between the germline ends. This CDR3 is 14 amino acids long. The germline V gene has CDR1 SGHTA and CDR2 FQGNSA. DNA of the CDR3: TGTGCCAGCAGCCGGGACACTCTCCTCTACGAGCAGTACTTC. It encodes CASSRDTLLYEQYF.

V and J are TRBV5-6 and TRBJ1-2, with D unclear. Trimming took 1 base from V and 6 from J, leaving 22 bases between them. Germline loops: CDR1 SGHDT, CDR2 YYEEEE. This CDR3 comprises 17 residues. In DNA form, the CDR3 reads TGTGCCAGCAGCTTGCTGGCTGGGTCCAATGGAAGAAATGGCTACACCTTC. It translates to CASSLLAGSNGRNGYTF.

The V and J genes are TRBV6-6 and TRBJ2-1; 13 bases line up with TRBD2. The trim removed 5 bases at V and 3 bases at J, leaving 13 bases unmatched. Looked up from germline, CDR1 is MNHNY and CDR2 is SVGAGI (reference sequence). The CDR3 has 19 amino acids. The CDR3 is CASSPSPRLAGGSYNEQFF. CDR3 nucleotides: TGTGCCAGCAGTCCATCCCCCCGACTAGCGGGAGGTAGCTACAATGAGCAGTTCTTC.

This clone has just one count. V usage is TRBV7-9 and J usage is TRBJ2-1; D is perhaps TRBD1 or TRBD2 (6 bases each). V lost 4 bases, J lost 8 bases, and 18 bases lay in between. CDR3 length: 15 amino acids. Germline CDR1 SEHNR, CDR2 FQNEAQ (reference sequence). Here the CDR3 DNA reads TGTGCCAGCAGCTCACAAACGGGGGCGAGGGATGAGCAGTTCTTC. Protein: CASSSQTGARDEQFF. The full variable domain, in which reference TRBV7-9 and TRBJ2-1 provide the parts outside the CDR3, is DTGVSQNPRHKITKRGQNVTFRCDPISEHNRLYWYRQTLGQGPEFLTYFQNEAQLEKSRLLSDRFSAERPKGSFSTLEIQRTEQGDSAMYLCASSSQTGARDEQFFGPGTRLTVL.

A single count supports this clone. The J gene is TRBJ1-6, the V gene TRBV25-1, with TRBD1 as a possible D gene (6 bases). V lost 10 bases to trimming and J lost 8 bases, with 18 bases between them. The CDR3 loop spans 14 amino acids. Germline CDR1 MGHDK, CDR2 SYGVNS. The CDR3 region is CATRGAGDHSPLHF. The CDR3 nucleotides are TGTGCCACGAGGGGGGCAGGGGATCATTCACCCCTCCACTTT.

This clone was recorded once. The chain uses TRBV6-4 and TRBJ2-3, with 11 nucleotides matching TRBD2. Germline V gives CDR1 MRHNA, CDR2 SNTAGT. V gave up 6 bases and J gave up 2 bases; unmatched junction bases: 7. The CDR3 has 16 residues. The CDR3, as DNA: TGTGCCAGCAGCTGGACTAGCGGGCCCCCCACAGATACGCAGTATTTT. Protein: CASSWTSGPPTDTQYF.

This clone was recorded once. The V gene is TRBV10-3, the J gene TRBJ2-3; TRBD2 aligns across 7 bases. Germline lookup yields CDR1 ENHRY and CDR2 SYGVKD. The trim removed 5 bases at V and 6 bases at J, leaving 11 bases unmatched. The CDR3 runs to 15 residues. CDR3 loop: CAISSDQDSGDTQYF. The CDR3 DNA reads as TGTGCCATCAGTTCGGACCAGGATAGCGGGGATACGCAGTATTTT.

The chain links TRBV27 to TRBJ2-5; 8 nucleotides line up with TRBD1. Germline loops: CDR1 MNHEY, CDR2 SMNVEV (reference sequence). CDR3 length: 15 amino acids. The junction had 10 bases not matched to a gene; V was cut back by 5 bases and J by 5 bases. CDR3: CASSISGTGGETQYF. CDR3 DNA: TGTGCCAGCAGTATCTCCGGGACAGGAGGGGAGACCCAGTACTTC.

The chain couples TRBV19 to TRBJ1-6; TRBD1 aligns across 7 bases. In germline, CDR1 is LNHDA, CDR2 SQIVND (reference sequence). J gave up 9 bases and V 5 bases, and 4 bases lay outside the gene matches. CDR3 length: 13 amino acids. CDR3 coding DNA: TGTGCCAGTAGTCCTAACAGGGGTTCACCCCTCCACTTT. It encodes CASSPNRGSPLHF.

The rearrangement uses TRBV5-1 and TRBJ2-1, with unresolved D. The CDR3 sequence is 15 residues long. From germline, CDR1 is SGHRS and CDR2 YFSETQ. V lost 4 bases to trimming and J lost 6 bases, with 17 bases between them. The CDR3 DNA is TGCGCCAGCAGCATGCAGAATCCCGGTTCCAATGAGCAGTTCTTC. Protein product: CASSMQNPGSNEQFF.

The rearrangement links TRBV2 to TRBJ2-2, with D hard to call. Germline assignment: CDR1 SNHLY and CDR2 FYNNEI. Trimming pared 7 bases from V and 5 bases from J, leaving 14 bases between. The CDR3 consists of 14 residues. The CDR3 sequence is CASIRRPETGELFF. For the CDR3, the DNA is TGTGCCAGCATACGAAGGCCGGAGACCGGGGAGCTGTTTTTT. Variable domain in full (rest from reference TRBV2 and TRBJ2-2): EPEVTQTPSHQVTQMGQEVILRCVPISNHLYFYWYRQILGQKVEFLVSFYNNEISEKSEIFDDQFSVERPDGSNFTLKIRSTKLEDSAMYFCASIRRPETGELFFGEGSRLTVL.

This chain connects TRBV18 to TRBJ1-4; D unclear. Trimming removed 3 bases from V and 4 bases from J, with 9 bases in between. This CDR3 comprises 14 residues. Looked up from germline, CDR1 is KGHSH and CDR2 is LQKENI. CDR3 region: CASSPGWGNEKLFF. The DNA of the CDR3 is TGTGCCAGCTCACCTGGATGGGGTAATGAAAAACTGTTTTTT.

The CDR3 loop reads CASSLAGMNTGELFF. CDR3 nucleotides: TGTGCCAGCAGCTTGGCTGGAATGAACACCGGGGAGCTGTTTTTT. This chain uses TRBV5-4 with TRBJ2-2; the D is unclear. This CDR3 contains 15 residues. In germline, CDR1 is SGHNT, CDR2 YYREEE (reference sequence). V lost 0 bases to trimming and J lost 1 base, with 7 bases between them. Full variable domain (outside the CDR3, taken from reference TRBV5-4 and TRBJ2-2): ETGVTQSPTHLIKTRGQQVTLRCSSQSGHNTVSWYQQALGQGPQFIFQYYREEENGRGNFPPRFSGLQFPNYSSELNVNALELDDSALYLCASSLAGMNTGELFFGEGSRLTVL.

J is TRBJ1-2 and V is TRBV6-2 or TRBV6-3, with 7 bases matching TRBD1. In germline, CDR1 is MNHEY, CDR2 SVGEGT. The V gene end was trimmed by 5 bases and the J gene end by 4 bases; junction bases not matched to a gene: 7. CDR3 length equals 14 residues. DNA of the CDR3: TGTGCCAGCAGTAATCGGGGACAGCTCTATGGCTACACCTTC. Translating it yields CASSNRGQLYGYTF.

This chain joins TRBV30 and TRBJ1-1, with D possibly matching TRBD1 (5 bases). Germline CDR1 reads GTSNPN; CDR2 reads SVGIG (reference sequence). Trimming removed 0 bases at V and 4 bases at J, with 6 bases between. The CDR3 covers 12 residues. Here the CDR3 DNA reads TGTGCCTGGAGTGTAGGGGCCACTGAAGCTTTCTTT. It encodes CAWSVGATEAFF.

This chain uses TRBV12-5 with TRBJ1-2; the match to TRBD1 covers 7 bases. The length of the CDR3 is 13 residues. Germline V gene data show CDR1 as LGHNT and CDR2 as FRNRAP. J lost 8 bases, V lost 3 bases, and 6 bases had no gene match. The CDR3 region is CASGLEGATGYTF. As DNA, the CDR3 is TGTGCTAGTGGTTTAGAGGGGGCGACCGGCTACACCTTC.